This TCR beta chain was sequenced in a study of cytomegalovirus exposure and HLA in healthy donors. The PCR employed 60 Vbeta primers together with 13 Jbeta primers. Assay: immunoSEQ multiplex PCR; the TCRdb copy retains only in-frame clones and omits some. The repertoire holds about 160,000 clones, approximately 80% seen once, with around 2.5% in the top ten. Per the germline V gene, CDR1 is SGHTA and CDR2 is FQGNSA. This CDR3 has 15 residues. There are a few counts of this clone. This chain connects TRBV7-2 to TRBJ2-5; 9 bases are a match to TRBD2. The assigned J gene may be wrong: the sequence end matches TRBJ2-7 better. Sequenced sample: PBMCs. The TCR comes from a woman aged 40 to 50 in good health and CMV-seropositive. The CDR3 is CASSLEAGGPYEQYF. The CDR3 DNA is TGTGCCAGCAGCTTAGAGGCGGGGGGGCCCTACGAGCAGTACTTC.